This is a list of T cell receptor beta chains from one sample in a study of blood T cells in healthy people across ages. Each CDR3 protein is one row after TCRdb ran MiXCR on the 5' RACE reads. The sample lists 550,000 to 650,000 distinct CDR3 sequences, roughly a quarter seen once, with approximately 3.5% in the top ten. These data were also filed under a second study, of T cells of mothers and their children.

Sequencing used blood. These receptors were collected from a boy aged 2-15 years in good health. Each CDR3 is given with its conserved first and last residue. The D gene is left open where the match is weak. Clone size is not always given. Where it is, it says once, few, many or a class for expanded clones.

TRBD1 | 16 | TRBJ2-1 | few | TRBV19 | TGTGCCAGTAGTATAGATCAGGGGGCCCCCTACAATGAGCAGTTCTTC | CASSIDQGAPYNEQFF
- | 12 | TRBJ2-7 | few | TRBV27 | TGTGCCACCGGCCCCACTGCGTACGAGCAGTACTTC | CATGPTAYEQYF
TRBD2 | 15 | TRBJ2-5 | few | TRBV7-2 | TGTGCCAGCAGCCCTCGGCGGGGGGGAACTGAGACCCAGTACTTC | CASSPRRGGTETQYF
- | 16 | TRBJ1-2 | - | TRBV4-3 | TGCGCCAGCAGCCAAACGTCTTACACCGCTAACTATGGCTACACCTTC | CASSQTSYTANYGYTF
TRBD1 | 14 | TRBJ2-4 | - | TRBV5-1 | TGCGCCAGCAGCTTGGGGACAGGGACCAACATTCAGTACTTC | CASSLGTGTNIQYF
- | 15 | TRBJ2-6 | few | TRBV10-3 | TGTGCCATCAGTGGAGGTGACCCTGGGGCCAACGTCCTGACTTTC | CAISGGDPGANVLTF
- | 14 | TRBJ1-2 | - | TRBV4-1 | TGCGCCAGCAGCCAAGATCGGGGGGACTATGGCTACACCTTC | CASSQDRGDYGYTF
- | 13 | TRBJ1-2 | - | TRBV20-1 | TGCAGTGCTAGTGGAGGATCCTCATATGGCTACACCTTC | CSASGGSSYGYTF
TRBD2 | 15 | TRBJ2-1 | - | TRBV20-1 | TGCAGTGCTAGAGTGGGAGCGGGAGGGTACAATGAGCAGTTCTTC | CSARVGAGGYNEQFF
TRBD2 | 16 | TRBJ2-1 | - | TRBV11-2 | TGTGCCAGCAGCTCGGGGCTAGCGGGATCTTACAATGAGCAGTTCTTC | CASSSGLAGSYNEQFF
- | 16 | TRBJ2-7 | many | TRBV21-1 | TGTGCCAACCCGGATCCTGGACTAGCGGGAGGCGCCGAGCAGTACTTC | CANPDPGLAGGAEQYF
- | 14 | TRBJ2-1 | many | TRBV20-1 | TGCAGTGCTAGAGTGGGCGGGGGCTCCAATGAGCAGTTCTTC | CSARVGGGSNEQFF
- | 13 | TRBJ2-5 | - | TRBV3-1 | TGTGCCAGCAGCCAGTGGGCCCAAGAGACCCAGTACTTC | CASSQWAQETQYF
- | 16 | TRBJ1-6 | - | TRBV9 | TGTGCCAGCGGCTTTGGGCCGAACCGGTATAATTCACCCCTCCACTTT | CASGFGPNRYNSPLHF
- | 15 | TRBJ2-3 | - | TRBV6-6 | TGTGCCAGCAGTTACTCGACCTACAGCACAGATACGCAGTATTTT | CASSYSTYSTDTQYF
- | 17 | TRBJ2-1 | - | TRBV5-1 | TGCGCCAGCAGCTTGGATGGACGGAGGGCCCATGATAGTGAGCAGTTCTTC | CASSLDGRRAHDSEQFF
- | 15 | TRBJ2-7 | few | TRBV12-3/TRBV12-4 | TGTGCCAGCAGTCTCGGACCACCCGGGTCCTACGAGCAGTACTTC | CASSLGPPGSYEQYF
TRBD2 | 15 | TRBJ2-1 | few | TRBV6-5 | TGTGCCAGCAGAATCGCTAGCGGTCCCTACAATGAGCAGTTCTTC | CASRIASGPYNEQFF
- | 11 | TRBJ2-5 | - | TRBV20-1 | TGCAGCGGGGTGGGTACAGAGACCCAGTACTTC | CSGVGTETQYF
- | 16 | TRBJ2-1 | - | TRBV6-1 | TGTGCCAGCAGCTCCAGACTCGTCGGTCTCGGGAATGAGCAGTTCTTC | CASSSRLVGLGNEQFF
TRBD1 | 17 | TRBJ1-6 | - | TRBV5-1 | TGCGCCAGCAGCTTGGTAACCACCGGGACAGGCCCTTCACCCCTCCACTTT | CASSLVTTGTGPSPLHF
- | 15 | TRBJ2-7 | - | TRBV30 | TGTGCCTGGAGTCTCCGGGGGCGGGGCCACTACGAGCAGTACTTC | CAWSLRGRGHYEQYF
- | 11 | TRBJ2-7 | many | TRBV29-1 | TGCAGCGCGACGGGAGAGGGCGAGCAGTACTTC | CSATGEGEQYF
- | 20 | TRBJ2-6 | - | TRBV12-3/TRBV12-4 | TGTGCCAGCAGTCCCTACCCAGCTCTTCGACATAGCTCTGGGGCCAACGTCCTGACTTTC | CASSPYPALRHSSGANVLTF
- | 14 | TRBJ2-5 | once | TRBV24-1 | TGTGCCACCAGTGATCCAGACAGGAATCCGACCCAGTACTTC | CATSDPDRNPTQYF
TRBD2 | 15 | TRBJ2-2 | - | TRBV10-3 | TGTGCCATCAGGGGACTAGCGGGAGATTCCGGGGAGCTGTTTTTT | CAIRGLAGDSGELFF
TRBD1 | 14 | TRBJ1-2 | few | TRBV29-1 | TGCAGCGCCGATGGACAGGTCAGCGACTATGGCTACACCTTC | CSADGQVSDYGYTF
TRBD1 | 18 | TRBJ2-1 | few | TRBV15 | TGTGCCACCAGCAGAGATTACGCAGGGGACAGTTCCTACAATGAGCAGTTCTTC | CATSRDYAGDSSYNEQFF
- | 8 | TRBJ2-5 | - | TRBV7-9 | TGTGCCAGCAGCTTTGAGCGGTTC | CASSFERF
TRBD1 | 17 | TRBJ2-5 | - | TRBV4-1 | TGCGCCAGCAGCCAAAAATCCGGGACAGGGAGACAAGAGACCCAGTACTTC | CASSQKSGTGRQETQYF
- | 12 | TRBJ1-2 | few | TRBV30 | TGTGCCTGGAGTGTCTATAGCTATGGCTACACCTTC | CAWSVYSYGYTF
- | 14 | TRBJ2-7 | few | TRBV20-1 | TGCAGTGCTAGAGCCGCGGGAAGGTCCTACGAGCAGTACTTC | CSARAAGRSYEQYF